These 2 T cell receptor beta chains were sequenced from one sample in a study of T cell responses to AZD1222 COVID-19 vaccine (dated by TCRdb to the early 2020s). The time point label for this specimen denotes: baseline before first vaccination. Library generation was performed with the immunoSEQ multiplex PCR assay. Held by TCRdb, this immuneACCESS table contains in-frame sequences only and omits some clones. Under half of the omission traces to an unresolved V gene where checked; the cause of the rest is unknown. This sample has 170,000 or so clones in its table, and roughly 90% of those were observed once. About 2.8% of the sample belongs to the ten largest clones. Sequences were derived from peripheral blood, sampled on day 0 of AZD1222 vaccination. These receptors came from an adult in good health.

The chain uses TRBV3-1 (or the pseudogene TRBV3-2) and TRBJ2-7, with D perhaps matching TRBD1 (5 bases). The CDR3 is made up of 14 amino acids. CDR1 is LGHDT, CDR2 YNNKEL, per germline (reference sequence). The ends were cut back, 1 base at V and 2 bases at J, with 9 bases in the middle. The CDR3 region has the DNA TGTGCCAGCAGCCAAGCAAGGGGCCCCTACGAGCAGTACTTC. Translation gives CASSQARGPYEQYF.

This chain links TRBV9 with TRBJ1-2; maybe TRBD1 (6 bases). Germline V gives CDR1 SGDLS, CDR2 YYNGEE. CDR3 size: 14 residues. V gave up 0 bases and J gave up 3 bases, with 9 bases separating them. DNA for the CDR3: TGTGCCAGCAGCGTAGTACAGGGAGACTATGGCTACACCTTC. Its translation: CASSVVQGDYGYTF.